The 14 T cell receptor beta chains given below trace back to one sample, sequenced in a study of cytomegalovirus exposure and HLA in healthy donors. Primers: 60 Vbeta forward and 13 Jbeta reverse. The data were produced by immunoSEQ multiplex PCR, yet TCRdb's version contains in-frame clones alone and is incomplete. The profile shows more than 95,000 clones, about 76% of them singletons. Material: PBMCs. All receptors derive from a woman aged 30 to 39 in good health and CMV-seronegative.

V gene TRBV7-2 combines with J gene TRBJ1-2; weak D call: TRBD1 (6 bases). The CDR3 extends over 13 amino acids. V lost 5 bases and J lost 4, with 11 bases in between. CDR1 is SGHTA and CDR2 is FQGNSA in the germline V gene. For the CDR3, the DNA is TGTGCCAGCAGCCAAGGGGACATCTATGGCTACACCTTC. Amino acid sequence: CASSQGDIYGYTF.

CDR3 DNA sequence: TGTGCCAGCAGCTTAGCATCCGCTAGCGGCCCCTACGAGCAGTACTTC. Protein product: CASSLASASGPYEQYF. The V call is TRBV11-2, the J call TRBJ2-7; 7 bases fit TRBD2. With V trimmed by 1 base and J by 2 bases, 8 bases remained unmatched. Germline-derived CDR1 and CDR2 are SGHAT and FQNNGV. This CDR3 spans 16 amino acids.

The V and J genes are TRBV5-1 and TRBJ2-4; D is possibly TRBD2 (6 bases). This CDR3 comprises 17 residues. Between the trimmed V and J ends, which lost 1 base and 3 bases, there was a span of 17 bases. CDR1 SGHRS and CDR2 YFSETQ come from the germline V gene. Written as DNA, the CDR3 is TGCGCCAGCAGCTTGCCGACTGGGGGGTTAGGCAAAAACATTCAGTACTTC. Translated, it gives CASSLPTGGLGKNIQYF.

J is TRBJ1-2 and V is TRBV6-5, with 8 bases fitting TRBD1. V was pared by 5 bases and J by 5 bases, with 4 bases of the junction left unmatched. CDR1 and CDR2 from the germline V gene are MNHEY and SVGAGI. The CDR3 is 13 amino acids. CDR3 sequence: CASSQGQDYGYTF. The CDR3 DNA follows: TGTGCCAGCAGTCAGGGACAGGATTATGGCTACACCTTC.

V usage is TRBV6-5 and J usage is TRBJ1-4; the D is unclear. Trimming shortened V by 7 bases and J by 5 bases, and 14 bases separated the two germline ends. Germline V gene data show CDR1 as MNHEY and CDR2 as SVGAGI. This CDR3 region has 14 residues. CDR3 residues: CASTPGRKNEKLFF. CDR3 nucleotide sequence: TGTGCCAGCACCCCCGGCAGGAAAAATGAAAAACTGTTTTTT.

V and J are TRBV5-6 and TRBJ1-3, with 8 nucleotides matching TRBD1. Trimming removed 4 bases from V and 4 bases from J; junction bases left unmatched: 7. Germline V gene sequence: CDR1 SGHDT, CDR2 YYEEEE. This CDR3 is 15 amino acids long. This CDR3 is CASSPDRADGNTIYF. The DNA of the CDR3 is TGTGCCAGCAGCCCGGACAGGGCCGACGGAAACACCATATATTTT.

This chain links TRBV7-8 with TRBJ2-3; D might be TRBD2 (5 bases). This CDR3 is built from 17 residues. Trimming cost V 5 bases and J 2 bases, with 20 bases left between them. Per germline, CDR1 SGHVS and CDR2 FQNEAQ. The CDR3 loop reads CASSLREGLQITDTQYF. CDR3 DNA sequence: TGTGCCAGCAGCCTAAGGGAAGGACTCCAGATCACAGATACGCAGTATTTT.

The chain is built from TRBV13 and TRBJ1-2, with D maybe TRBD1 (5 bases). Per the germline V gene, CDR1 is PRHDT and CDR2 is FYEKMQ (reference sequence). This CDR3 is 14 amino acids long. With 2 bases removed from V and 8 bases from J, the gap between germline ends came to 15 bases. The CDR3 region has the DNA TGTGCCAGCAGCTTATGGGGGGTATCGCGGGGCTACACCTTC. Translating it yields CASSLWGVSRGYTF.

The V and J genes are TRBV9 and TRBJ2-1; no definite D call. CDR3 size: 13 residues. Trimming took off 5 bases at V and 0 bases at J, with 6 bases between the two ends. Germline CDR1 SGDLS, CDR2 YYNGEE. The CDR3 sequence: CASRTSSYNEQFF. Written as DNA, the CDR3 is TGTGCCAGCAGAACGAGCTCCTACAATGAGCAGTTCTTC.

This clone occurred a few times. The rearrangement links TRBV19 to TRBJ2-2; D is ambiguous. This CDR3 contains 15 residues. CDR1 and CDR2 (germline): LNHDA, SQIVND (reference sequence). V lost 7 bases and J lost 0, with 12 bases in between. The CDR3 DNA sequence: TGTGCCAGTACCCTCGGCGGTGCGAACACCGGGGAGCTGTTTTTT. This sequence encodes CASTLGGANTGELFF.

CDR3 residues: CASSSGLEDTQYF. CDR3 nucleotide sequence: TGTGCCAGCAGCTCGGGACTAGAGGATACGCAGTATTTT. The chain recombines TRBV7-6 with TRBJ2-3, with 8 bases lining up with TRBD2. CDR1 and CDR2 (germline): SGHVS, FNYEAQ. The CDR3 length is 13 residues. V shed 4 bases, J shed 6 bases, and the junction held 3 bases outside the gene matches.

V and J are TRBV5-1 and TRBJ1-1, with 7 bases that match TRBD1. V shed 4 bases and J 0 bases; nucleotides not matched to a gene: 6. This CDR3 has 15 residues. Germline CDR1 is SGHRS and CDR2 is YFSETQ. CDR3: CASSQLTGVNTEAFF. CDR3 nucleotides: TGCGCCAGCAGCCAACTTACAGGGGTGAACACTGAAGCTTTCTTT.

The chain couples TRBV10-3 to TRBJ2-7; tentatively, D is TRBD2 (5 bases). The CDR3 has 14 residues. Trimming shortened V by 3 bases and J by 2 bases, and 11 bases separated the two germline ends. CDR1 ENHRY and CDR2 SYGVKD come from the germline V gene. CDR3 region: CAISDEGKTYEQYF. In DNA, the CDR3 is TGTGCCATCAGTGACGAGGGAAAAACCTACGAGCAGTACTTC.

This clone has just a few counts. The J gene is TRBJ1-2, the V gene TRBV5-6; no reliable D call. The V gene lost 4 bases and the J gene lost 7 bases, with 8 bases spanning the gap. In germline, CDR1 is SGHDT, CDR2 YYEEEE. CDR3 length: 11 amino acids. CDR3: CASSVGSGYTF. In DNA form, the CDR3 reads TGTGCCAGCAGCGTAGGGAGTGGCTACACCTTC.